This T cell receptor beta chain was sequenced during a study of vaccination and CD4 T cells after COVID-19. The study, taken as a whole, reports: Reactive clone data from convalescent patients indicated a median of approximately 90% appearing only post-vaccination.

As regards this clonotype: The antigen is not known.

Once obtained from cultured CD4+ T cells, the DNA was sequenced using the Oncomine TCR Beta short-read assay. One entry per CDR3 protein, called by TCRdb with MiXCR from the PCR reads. The sample records roughly 18,000 distinct CDR3 sequences, about three fifths being singletons. Treatment in this sample: roughly nine-day PBMC culture with coronavirus spike peptide pools or control peptides (ViraFEST assay). V was trimmed by 5 bases and J by 4 bases, leaving 20 bases between them. Germline CDR1 reads MDHEN; CDR2 reads SYDVKM. The CDR3 spans 16 residues. The receptor's source is a human donor who had recovered from COVID-19. The specimen was CD4+ T cells from blood, cultured in vitro. The chain joins TRBV28 to TRBJ1-2, with a possible D match to TRBD1 (5 bases). This CDR3 reads CASSPSRQLFVYGYTF. CDR3 bases: TGTGCCAGCAGTCCATCCCGACAGCTTTTCGTCTATGGCTACACCTTC.